A single sample gave rise to the 20 T cell receptor beta chains below, sequenced in a study of beta chain features in type 1 diabetes. Since all of the isolated RNA was reverse transcribed, expressed TCRB transcripts were what got sequenced. Measured with immunoSEQ multiplex PCR; TCRdb has only the in-frame clones, and not every one. Here the sample spans 130,000 or so clones, about 9.7% being singletons. The sequenced sample consisted of central memory CD4+ T cells from blood. The receptors come from a woman aged 40 to 49 in good health.

There are a few counts of this clone. This chain links TRBV27 with TRBJ1-1, with 7 bases lining up with TRBD1. The CDR3 has 14 residues. CDR1 is MNHEY, CDR2 SMNVEV, per germline (reference sequence). Germline trimming cut 6 bases from V and 1 base from J; bases unmatched to any gene: 5. CDR3 loop: CASRFQGGNTEAFF. The CDR3 DNA follows: TGTGCCAGCAGATTCCAGGGGGGGAACACTGAAGCTTTCTTT.

Only a few counts were recorded for this clone. This chain links TRBV11-2 with TRBJ2-7; 9 bases map to TRBD1. The CDR3 covers 14 residues. J lost 3 bases, V lost 4 bases, and 4 bases had no gene match. Germline CDR1 and CDR2: SGHAT and FQNNGV. The CDR3 loop reads CASSWDRAIYEQYF. The CDR3 region has the DNA TGTGCCAGCAGCTGGGACAGGGCCATCTACGAGCAGTACTTC. Combining the CDR3 with reference TRBV11-2 and TRBJ2-7 gives the whole variable domain EAGVAQSPRYKIIEKRQSVAFWCNPISGHATLYWYQQILGQGPKLLIQFQNNGVVDDSQLPKDRFSAERLKGVDSTLKIQPAKLEDSAVYLCASSWDRAIYEQYFGPGTRLTVT.

The chain has TRBV25-1 and TRBJ1-2; D remains unclear. Germline CDR1 and CDR2: MGHDK and SYGVNS. V lost 3 bases to trimming and J lost 8 bases, with 7 bases between them. This CDR3 contains 11 residues. The CDR3 reads CASSERRGYTF. CDR3 coding DNA: TGTGCCAGCAGTGAGCGGAGAGGCTACACCTTC.

This chain links TRBV12-5 with TRBJ2-5, with D possibly matching TRBD2 (5 bases). V was shortened by 4 bases and J by 5 bases, with 11 bases between the two germline ends. Germline lookup yields CDR1 LGHNT and CDR2 FRNRAP. The CDR3 has 13 residues. The chain's CDR3 is CASGSGNDETQYF. In DNA, the CDR3 is TGTGCTAGTGGTTCGGGGAATGACGAGACCCAGTACTTC.

This clone was seen only a few times. CDR3 nucleotide sequence: TGTGCCAGTAGGAAGGGACTAGCGGGGACCTACGAGCAGTACTTC. Amino acids: CASRKGLAGTYEQYF. This sequence joins TRBV19 and TRBJ2-7, with 13 nucleotides matching TRBD2. Germline V lookup: CDR1 LNHDA, CDR2 SQIVND (reference sequence). Unmatched junction bases numbered 4, after V lost 6 bases and J lost 2 bases. The CDR3 is 15 residues long.

CDR3 loop: CASSFDTNTEAFF. The CDR3 DNA follows: TGTGCCAGCAGCTTTGACACGAACACTGAAGCTTTCTTT. V is TRBV5-4 and J is TRBJ1-1; D is unclear. This CDR3 spans 13 amino acids. V shed 2 bases and J shed 1 base, with 6 bases lying between them. The germline V gene has CDR1 SGHNT and CDR2 YYREEE (reference sequence).

The chain is built from TRBV6-6 and TRBJ2-1; TRBD1 aligns across 7 bases. CDR1 is MNHNY and CDR2 is SVGAGI in the germline V gene (reference sequence). The CDR3 is 15 residues long. With V trimmed by 8 bases and J by 10 bases, 17 bases remained unmatched. CDR3: CASGQPAGGTPEQFF. The DNA for the CDR3 is TGTGCCAGCGGTCAACCAGCAGGGGGAACCCCAGAGCAGTTCTTC.

This clone occurred a few times. This chain links TRBV10-3 with TRBJ2-7, with unresolved D. The CDR3 sequence is 12 residues long. Germline assignment: CDR1 ENHRY and CDR2 SYGVKD. Trimming stripped 3 bases from V and 3 bases from J, with 6 bases between. CDR3 protein: CAISDRSYEQYF. The CDR3 nucleotides read TGTGCCATCAGTGATCGCAGCTACGAGCAGTACTTC.

This clone was found a few times. The rearrangement links TRBV11-2 to TRBJ1-1; D is unresolved. Germline loops: CDR1 SGHAT, CDR2 FQNNGV. Trimming removed 9 bases from V and 1 base from J, with 12 bases in between. The CDR3 has 13 residues. CDR3 amino acids: CASLLTGNTEAFF. CDR3 nucleotides: TGTGCCAGTCTACTTACGGGGAACACTGAAGCTTTCTTT.

In its sample, this clone was seen a few times. This chain links TRBV10-3 with TRBJ2-7; tentative D call: TRBD1 (5 bases). Per germline, CDR1 ENHRY and CDR2 SYGVKD. The V end was cut by 2 bases, the J end by 4 bases, with 9 bases between. This CDR3 region has 13 residues. The DNA for the CDR3 is TGTGCCATCAGTGAGACAGGCCAATACGAGCAGTACTTC. As protein: CAISETGQYEQYF.

The chain carries TRBV5-1 and TRBJ2-1, with 9 bases fitting TRBD2. CDR1 and CDR2 (germline): SGHRS, YFSETQ. The V and J ends lost 1 base and 6 bases, in that order; junction bases with no gene match: 5. The CDR3 length is 15 residues. For the CDR3, the DNA is TGCGCCAGCAGCTTGATAGCGGGACTAGCCAATGAGCAGTTCTTC. This sequence encodes CASSLIAGLANEQFF.

This clone was seen a handful of times. This chain connects TRBV6-5 to TRBJ2-3; 11 positions match TRBD2. The CDR3 consists of 12 residues. V shed 10 bases and J 7 bases; nucleotides not matched to a gene: 4. Germline CDR1 reads MNHEY; CDR2 reads SVGAGI. CDR3 region: CATGTSGNTQYF. As DNA, the CDR3 is TGTGCCACCGGGACTAGCGGCAATACGCAGTATTTT.

This clone was seen more than once but under ten times. One end of the junction fails to match germline, which may point to a read error. The V gene is TRBV5-1, the J gene TRBJ1-5; TRBD1 might be the D (5 bases). In germline, CDR1 is SGHRS, CDR2 YFSETQ. The CDR3 consists of 13 residues. The chain's CDR3 is CASSLGQGQSQHF. DNA of the CDR3: TGCGCCAGCAGCTTGGGGCAGGGTCAGTCCCAGCATTTT.

The chain employs TRBV5-1 and TRBJ2-1; D may be TRBD1 (5 bases). Trimming left V 4 bases short and J 2 bases short, with 16 bases between. Germline V lookup: CDR1 SGHRS, CDR2 YFSETQ. The CDR3 is 16 amino acids. CDR3 sequence reads: CASSEVQDWTYNEQFF. CDR3 bases: TGCGCCAGCAGCGAGGTACAGGATTGGACCTACAATGAGCAGTTCTTC. The variable domain in full, completed from reference TRBV5-1 and TRBJ2-1, reads KAGVTQTPRYLIKTRGQQVTLSCSPISGHRSVSWYQQTPGQGLQFLFEYFSETQRNKGNFPGRFSGRQFSNSRSEMNVSTLELGDSALYLCASSEVQDWTYNEQFFGPGTRLTVL.

This chain joins TRBV6-1 and TRBJ2-1, with 13 positions matching TRBD2. Germline V lookup: CDR1 MNHNS, CDR2 SASEGT. The CDR3 consists of 19 residues. V lost 4 bases, J lost 6 bases, and 15 bases stayed unmatched. CDR3 residues: CASSAPLGETSGGPNEQFF. For the CDR3, the DNA is TGTGCCAGCAGTGCCCCCCTCGGGGAGACTAGCGGGGGGCCCAATGAGCAGTTCTTC.

This rearrangement joins TRBV10-3 to TRBJ2-1, with 13 bases identical to TRBD2. CDR3 length: 14 amino acids. With V trimmed by 8 bases and J by 8 bases, 6 bases remained unmatched. Germline CDR1 ENHRY, CDR2 SYGVKD. The CDR3 reads CAIRGTSGVDEQFF. CDR3 nucleotide sequence: TGTGCCATCCGTGGGACTAGCGGGGTGGATGAGCAGTTCTTC.

This clone was detected a few times. CDR3 in amino acids: CASSLQGLNTEAFF. The CDR3 DNA follows: TGTGCCAGCAGCCTACAGGGTTTGAACACTGAAGCTTTCTTT. The chain has TRBV13 and TRBJ1-1; TRBD1 is a possible D gene (6 bases). Deletions cut 5 bases from V and 0 bases from J, with 10 bases between. The CDR3 is made up of 14 amino acids. Germline assignment: CDR1 PRHDT and CDR2 FYEKMQ (reference sequence).

This clone has more than one count but fewer than ten. The chain is built from TRBV7-2 and TRBJ1-1, with 9 bases that match TRBD1. The germline CDR1 and CDR2 sequences are SGHTA and FQGNSA. V lost 5 bases, J lost 5 bases, and 6 bases stayed unmatched. CDR3 size: 14 residues. CDR3 in DNA: TGTGCCAGCAGCCTACAGGGGGCAGGGACTGAAGCTTTCTTT. Translating gives CASSLQGAGTEAFF.

J is TRBJ1-2 and V is TRBV6-5; tentative D call: TRBD1 (6 bases). The length of the CDR3 is 14 residues. Trimming pared 9 bases from V and 8 bases from J, leaving 22 bases between. Germline-derived CDR1 and CDR2 are MNHEY and SVGAGI. The CDR3 bases are TGTGCCAGTATCCCGCGACAGGTCGGTGGAGGCTACACCTTC. Its protein product is CASIPRQVGGGYTF.

In this sample, this clone turned up a few times. CDR3 in amino acids: CASSESTQQYF. CDR3 nucleotides: TGTGCCAGCAGTGAATCGACTCAGCAGTACTTC. The V gene is TRBV25-1, the J gene TRBJ2-7; D gene ambiguous. Trimming shortened V by 1 base and J by 8 bases, and 6 bases separated the two germline ends. From germline, CDR1 is MGHDK and CDR2 SYGVNS. The CDR3 has 11 amino acids.